The 10 T cell receptor beta chains below were found in one sample sequenced in a study of T cell responses to AZD1222 COVID-19 vaccine (dated by TCRdb to the early 2020s). The time point label here, explained by the study, means: baseline before first vaccination. The library came from the immunoSEQ multiplex PCR assay. Here the immuneACCESS table is served through TCRdb, limited to in-frame sequences with V and J called. Missing clones are a known gap in these copies; in checked studies unresolved V genes cover under half, and the rest lacks a known reason. The sample yields about 120,000 clones; approximately 87% were counted once. The ten largest account for 3% to 4% of the sample. Sequenced material: peripheral blood, taken on day 0 of AZD1222 vaccination. The receptors shown here come from an adult in good health.

The chain uses TRBV6-6 and TRBJ1-2; 8 bases fit TRBD1. The CDR3 consists of 15 residues. The germline gives CDR1 MNHNY, CDR2 SVGAGI (reference sequence). After removal of 5 bases from V and 6 bases from J, the junction contained 11 bases not matched to a gene. The CDR3, as DNA: TGTGCCAGCAGTCCCGGGACAGGTATACAGAATGGCTACACCTTC. It yields the protein CASSPGTGIQNGYTF.

The chain recombines TRBV23-1 with TRBJ1-1, with a possible D match to TRBD1 (6 bases). TRBV23-1 qualifies as an ORF whose function is uncertain. Trimming pared 8 bases from V and 1 base from J, leaving 14 bases between. The CDR3 sequence is 14 residues long. The CDR3 region is CASPKTGKNTEAFF. The CDR3 nucleotides are TGCGCCAGCCCAAAAACAGGGAAGAACACTGAAGCTTTCTTT.

This clone was observed a single time. This chain connects TRBV24-1 to TRBJ1-1; 9 nucleotides match TRBD1. V lost 0 bases to trimming and J lost 4 bases; unmatched junction nucleotides: 5. This CDR3 is 16 amino acids long. Germline V gives CDR1 KGHDR, CDR2 SFDVKD. CDR3 bases: TGTGCCACCAGTGATTTGCGGCCGGGACAGGGCACTGAAGCTTTCTTT. This gives the protein CATSDLRPGQGTEAFF.

The chain links TRBV20-1 to TRBJ1-1, with a tentative D call TRBD1 (5 bases). Trimming pared 3 bases from V and 7 bases from J, leaving 9 bases between. The germline V gene encodes CDR1 DFQATT and CDR2 SNEGSKA (reference sequence). The CDR3 runs 11 residues. The CDR3 reads CSASTGNEAFF. CDR3 sequence (DNA): TGCAGTGCTAGCACAGGCAATGAAGCTTTCTTT.

V and J are TRBV5-1 and TRBJ2-7, with TRBD1 identical over 8 bases. From germline, CDR1 is SGHRS and CDR2 YFSETQ. V lost 4 bases, J lost 1 base, and 7 bases stayed unmatched. The CDR3 has 15 amino acids. CDR3 bases: TGCGCCAGCAGCCCCCGGGGACAGGCTTCCTACGAGCAGTACTTC. This gives the protein CASSPRGQASYEQYF.

The chain carries TRBV7-6 and TRBJ2-3; TRBD2 is a possible D gene (7 bases). CDR1 SGHVS and CDR2 FNYEAQ come from the germline V gene. V dropped 5 bases and J dropped 6 bases, with 18 bases sitting between them. This CDR3 has 15 residues. The DNA of the CDR3 is TGTGCCAGCAGCCCCCTTCGGGGGGCAGGGGATACGCAGTATTTT. Its protein product is CASSPLRGAGDTQYF.

CDR3 loop: CASSDLTGNTEAFF. The CDR3 nucleotides are TGTGCCAGCAGCGACCTCACAGGAAACACTGAAGCTTTCTTT. The chain employs TRBV6-2 or TRBV6-3 and TRBJ1-1; D is perhaps TRBD1 (5 bases). Trimming took off 6 bases at V and 2 bases at J, with 13 bases between the two ends. CDR1 is MNHEY, CDR2 SVGEGT, per germline. The CDR3 has 14 amino acids.

This chain joins TRBV6-5 and TRBJ1-2; the match to TRBD1 covers 10 bases. Trimming at V came to 6 bases and at J to 5 bases, leaving 9 bases not matched to a gene. CDR1 is MNHEY and CDR2 is SVGAGI in the germline V gene. The CDR3 has 15 amino acids. This chain's CDR3 is CASRHPGTGVYGYTF. Written as DNA, the CDR3 is TGTGCCAGCAGGCACCCCGGGACAGGGGTTTATGGCTACACCTTC.

This chain links TRBV7-9 with TRBJ2-4, with D perhaps TRBD2 (7 bases). This CDR3 is 17 amino acids long. Germline lookup yields CDR1 SEHNR and CDR2 FQNEAQ (reference sequence). V lost 2 bases and J lost 9, with 23 bases in between. In nucleotides, the CDR3 is TGTGCCAGCAGCTTAAGTGCTGGAGGGGGGGCTAATGGCATTCAGTACTTC. Protein: CASSLSAGGGANGIQYF. Looking up the rest from reference TRBV7-9 and TRBJ2-4 gives the full variable domain: DTGVSQNPRHKITKRGQNVTFRCDPISEHNRLYWYRQTLGQGPEFLTYFQNEAQLEKSRLLSDRFSAERPKGSFSTLEIQRTEQGDSAMYLCASSLSAGGGANGIQYFGAGTRLSVL.

The chain employs TRBV5-6 and TRBJ1-3, with D hard to call. V lost 0 bases and J 0 bases, leaving 10 bases between the germline ends. CDR1 and CDR2 (germline): SGHDT, YYEEEE. The CDR3 sequence is 16 residues long. CDR3 in DNA: TGTGCCAGCAGCTTGGCCTTCATGGCCTCTGGAAACACCATATATTTT. Amino acid sequence: CASSLAFMASGNTIYF.